A single TCR beta chain is shown here with its context. Its antigen is not identified. CDR3 length: 13 amino acids. The germline CDR1 and CDR2 sequences are SGHVS and FNYEAQ. V was trimmed by 1 base and J by 0 bases, leaving 1 base between them. The sample originates from a study of cytotoxic CD8 clonotypes in ibrutinib-treated CLL. Study details: Patients: about a dozen relapsed/refractory, approximately 14 treatment-naive, 17 IGHV unmutated. Response samples were obtained once patients had received a median about 12 months of treatment, range 6 to 36. Broader study findings: Treatment left the uncommon public clonotypes either contracted or stable in frequency.

TCRdb's copy holds only in-frame clones and misses some; the assay was immunoSEQ multiplex PCR. The sample records roughly 180,000 clones, roughly four fifths being singletons. The TCR originated in a human donor with chronic lymphocytic leukemia. Sequences were derived from PBMCs, sampled after 24 months of ibrutinib treatment. This sequence joins TRBV7-6 and TRBJ1-5; D uncertain. The CDR3 DNA reads TGTGCCAGCAGCTTAGATAGCAATCAGCCCCAGCATTTT. This codes for CASSLDSNQPQHF.